This T cell receptor beta chain is from a study of PD-L1 blockade in urothelial cancer. Across the study: Patients started atezolizumab in the mid-2010s, 1,200 mg intravenously every 3 weeks. Males with bladder-origin urothelial cancer made up about nine tenths of the roughly 29 patients. T cells numbered a median of approximately 130,000 in the blood samples.

The study's findings and limits: Patients with durable benefit had greater blood expansion of tumor-associated TCR clones 3 weeks into treatment.

Measured with immunoSEQ multiplex PCR; TCRdb has only the in-frame clones, and not every one. The table lists under 120,000 clones, approximately 86% of them singletons. Worth noting for this clone: Its specificity is not known.

Deletions cut 0 bases from V and 0 bases from J, with 9 bases between. Germline CDR1 is SGHRS and CDR2 is YFSETQ. The CDR3 extends over 15 amino acids. The chain joins TRBV5-1 to TRBJ1-1, with no clear D. Sequences were derived from PBMCs, sampled around atezolizumab (anti-PD-L1) treatment. This sequence originates from a man in his fifties with urothelial cancer. In DNA form, the CDR3 reads TGCGCCAGCAGCTTGGAGCGGGCGATGAACACTGAAGCTTTCTTT. As protein: CASSLERAMNTEAFF.